Listed below are T cell receptor beta chains from one sample, sequenced in a study of T cell responses to AZD1222 COVID-19 vaccine. Using immunoSEQ multiplex PCR, the repertoire was profiled, and TCRdb retains in-frame clones only, with some absent. Altogether about 85,000 clones are present, 80% to 90% being singletons, with the ten largest covering roughly 7.9%. The specimen was peripheral blood, collected on day 0 of AZD1222 vaccination. These receptors all come from an adult in good health. Both conserved end residues are part of each CDR3. Each record gives: V gene, D gene, CDR3 protein. A D gene is named only where the DNA matches it firmly.

TRBV7-9,TRBD1,CASSSNAGQAEKLFF
TRBV7-3,TRBD1,CASSVTGGNADTQYF
TRBV28,-,CASRGDGEAGEKLFF
TRBV19,TRBD1,CASSMARQGWTNTEAFF
TRBV2,-,CASSPGTGYGYTF
TRBV4-1,-,CASSRGTGTYGYTF
TRBV27,-,CASSLAGSLTSLNQPQHF
TRBV4-1,-,CASSPTGDERVSGANVLTF
TRBV7-2,TRBD2,CASSPFSGGAYEQYF
TRBV7-2,TRBD1,CASSFRDRGPENSPLHF
TRBV30,-,CAWSVFRSLGGLGTEAFF
TRBV7-3,TRBD1,CASSIDRDTEAFF
TRBV7-9,-,CASSRWGRVHNEQFF
TRBV18,-,CASSPRGETEAFF
TRBV30,TRBD1,CAWGTVGNTIYF
TRBV28,-,CAAGASNYGYTF
TRBV27,TRBD1,CASRTTGGRTQYF
TRBV29-1,TRBD1,CSVNPGGRNTIYF
TRBV19,-,CASSTTGADTQYF
TRBV27,-,CASHSAGSSNEQYF
TRBV5-1,-,CASSSPTDTQYF
TRBV24-1,-,CATLGPGDAGHNEQFF
TRBV27,-,CASSLEGGLSYEQYF
TRBV21-1,-,CASRPVYNEQFF
TRBV7-2,TRBD2,CASSFRVLAGSSYEQYF
TRBV28,TRBD1,CASRGQGGTGELFF
TRBV7-2,-,CASSLIQLNSGNTIYF
TRBV3-1/TRBV3-2,TRBD2,CASSQASGRPTDTQYF
TRBV9,-,CASSPETGELFF
TRBV28,-,CASSFDEYNQPQHF
TRBV5-4,-,CASSRGGLQSTDTQYF
TRBV7-2,-,CASSSAAGQQETQYF
TRBV19,-,CASSPRPNEKLFF
TRBV9,-,CASTSKGTPGPGANVLTF
TRBV3-1/TRBV3-2,-,CASSSGAYGYTF
TRBV6-1,TRBD1,CASSETPGDREYYEQYF
TRBV9,-,CASSVGLAASRGNEQFF
TRBV7-3,TRBD1,CASTRDRGSTEAFF